The rows below give T cell receptor beta chains drawn from one sample of a study of blood T cell repertoires in COVID-19. Method: immunoSEQ multiplex PCR; TCRdb's copy keeps in-frame clones and lacks some. The sample holds 150,000 to 200,000 clones, roughly 81% seen once. The sequenced sample consisted of peripheral blood. All receptors come from an elderly woman with COVID-19, enrolled during active disease. Each CDR3 is given with its conserved first and last residue. The D gene is left open where the match is weak. Size values are once, few and many counts, or a class for expanded clones, and some rows have none.

d_call: TRBD1
j_call: TRBJ1-1
clone_size: few
v_call: TRBV28
cdr3_aa: CASTRTGVNTEAFF
cdr3_nt: TGTGCCAGCACCCGGACAGGGGTGAACACTGAAGCTTTCTTT

d_call: .
j_call: TRBJ1-3
clone_size: .
v_call: TRBV4-1
cdr3_aa: CASSQLPGLGNTIYF
cdr3_nt: TGCGCCAGCAGCCAGTTACCGGGACTCGGAAACACCATATATTTT

d_call: TRBD2
j_call: TRBJ2-7
clone_size: few
v_call: TRBV4-2
cdr3_aa: CASSQDVQRGGLDEQYF
cdr3_nt: TGTGCCAGCAGCCAAGATGTGCAGCGGGGGGGTCTCGACGAGCAGTACTTC

d_call: TRBD1
j_call: TRBJ1-1
clone_size: few
v_call: TRBV2
cdr3_aa: CASRARDRPNTEAFF
cdr3_nt: TGTGCCAGCAGGGCCCGGGACAGGCCGAACACTGAAGCTTTCTTT

d_call: TRBD2
j_call: TRBJ2-1
clone_size: once
v_call: TRBV6-5
cdr3_aa: CASRVGLAGYNEQFF
cdr3_nt: TGTGCCAGCAGGGTGGGACTAGCGGGTTACAATGAGCAGTTCTTC

d_call: TRBD1
j_call: TRBJ1-2
clone_size: .
v_call: TRBV29-1
cdr3_aa: CSVEDIIWDRGYYGYTF
cdr3_nt: TGCAGCGTTGAAGATATAATTTGGGACAGGGGTTACTATGGCTACACCTTC

d_call: .
j_call: TRBJ2-7
clone_size: .
v_call: TRBV24-1
cdr3_aa: CATSDRRGSAPYEQYF
cdr3_nt: TGTGCCACCAGTGACCGTCGAGGTAGTGCTCCCTACGAGCAGTACTTC

d_call: .
j_call: TRBJ2-5
clone_size: .
v_call: TRBV20-1
cdr3_aa: CSAGGQETQYF
cdr3_nt: TGCAGTGCTGGCGGTCAAGAGACCCAGTACTTC

d_call: TRBD1
j_call: TRBJ1-2
clone_size: .
v_call: TRBV2
cdr3_aa: CASKVEGANYGYTF
cdr3_nt: TGTGCCAGCAAAGTCGAGGGGGCCAACTATGGCTACACCTTC

d_call: TRBD1
j_call: TRBJ1-2
clone_size: .
v_call: TRBV27
cdr3_aa: CASSRQGGYTF
cdr3_nt: TGTGCCAGCAGTCGACAGGGTGGCTACACCTTC

d_call: .
j_call: TRBJ2-1
clone_size: .
v_call: TRBV27
cdr3_aa: CASSLSGRNEQFF
cdr3_nt: TGTGCCAGCAGTTTGTCGGGTAGGAATGAGCAGTTCTTC

d_call: TRBD1
j_call: TRBJ1-4
clone_size: .
v_call: TRBV5-6
cdr3_aa: CASSSRQGSEKLFF
cdr3_nt: TGTGCCAGCAGCTCCAGACAGGGATCGGAAAAACTGTTTTTT

d_call: .
j_call: TRBJ1-1
clone_size: few
v_call: TRBV11-3
cdr3_aa: CASSPASSEAFF
cdr3_nt: TGTGCCAGCAGCCCCGCAAGCTCTGAAGCTTTCTTT

d_call: .
j_call: TRBJ1-2
clone_size: .
v_call: TRBV5-4
cdr3_aa: CASSPSFDYGYTF
cdr3_nt: TGTGCCAGCAGCCCGAGCTTTGACTATGGCTACACCTTC

d_call: TRBD2
j_call: TRBJ2-7
clone_size: .
v_call: TRBV7-2
cdr3_aa: CASSLVSAGGSYEQYF
cdr3_nt: TGTGCCAGCAGCTTAGTTTCCGCGGGAGGGTCCTACGAGCAGTACTTC

d_call: TRBD2
j_call: TRBJ2-2
clone_size: .
v_call: TRBV5-1
cdr3_aa: CASSSRLAGDTGELFF
cdr3_nt: TGCGCCAGCAGCTCTCGACTAGCGGGGGACACCGGGGAGCTGTTTTTT

d_call: .
j_call: TRBJ2-1
clone_size: .
v_call: TRBV18
cdr3_aa: CASSPSKGVVSYNEQFF
cdr3_nt: TGTGCCAGCTCCCCAAGTAAAGGGGTCGTTTCCTACAATGAGCAGTTCTTC

d_call: TRBD1
j_call: TRBJ2-2
clone_size: .
v_call: TRBV5-1
cdr3_aa: CASSLTHRGGPGELFF
cdr3_nt: TGCGCCAGCAGCTTAACCCACAGGGGTGGGCCCGGGGAGCTGTTTTTT

d_call: .
j_call: TRBJ1-1
clone_size: .
v_call: TRBV4-1
cdr3_aa: CASSQDEGSGSGEAFF
cdr3_nt: TGCGCCAGCAGCCAAGATGAAGGCTCGGGGAGCGGTGAAGCTTTCTTT

d_call: TRBD1
j_call: TRBJ1-2
clone_size: .
v_call: TRBV19
cdr3_aa: CASSAKQGAFGYTF
cdr3_nt: TGTGCCAGTAGTGCTAAGCAGGGGGCCTTTGGCTACACCTTC

d_call: TRBD1
j_call: TRBJ1-4
clone_size: .
v_call: TRBV30
cdr3_aa: CAWSVWGTGSRKLFF
cdr3_nt: TGTGCCTGGAGTGTATGGGGGACAGGGAGTAGGAAACTGTTTTTT

d_call: .
j_call: TRBJ1-1
clone_size: .
v_call: TRBV5-4
cdr3_aa: CASSPPGTRGTEAFF
cdr3_nt: TGTGCCAGCAGCCCACCCGGGACTCGCGGAACTGAAGCTTTCTTT

d_call: TRBD1
j_call: TRBJ1-1
clone_size: .
v_call: TRBV7-2
cdr3_aa: CASSWGSGGRTEAFF
cdr3_nt: TGTGCCAGCAGCTGGGGTTCAGGGGGGCGCACTGAAGCTTTCTTT

d_call: TRBD1
j_call: TRBJ1-1
clone_size: .
v_call: TRBV5-4
cdr3_aa: CASSLSGTGDAEAFF
cdr3_nt: TGTGCCAGCAGCTTGTCCGGGACAGGGGACGCTGAAGCTTTCTTT

d_call: TRBD1
j_call: TRBJ1-6
clone_size: .
v_call: TRBV3-1/TRBV3-2
cdr3_aa: CASSQARDRANSPLHF
cdr3_nt: TGTGCCAGCAGCCAAGCTAGGGACAGGGCAAATTCACCCCTCCACTTT

d_call: .
j_call: TRBJ2-5
clone_size: .
v_call: TRBV19
cdr3_aa: CASSIAATGNQETQYF
cdr3_nt: TGTGCCAGTAGTATAGCCGCGACAGGTAATCAAGAGACCCAGTACTTC

d_call: .
j_call: TRBJ2-7
clone_size: .
v_call: TRBV7-8
cdr3_aa: CASSLGANFYEQYF
cdr3_nt: TGTGCCAGCAGCTTAGGGGCTAATTTCTACGAGCAGTACTTC

d_call: TRBD1
j_call: TRBJ1-5
clone_size: .
v_call: TRBV28
cdr3_aa: CASSLRTGLYSNQPQHF
cdr3_nt: TGTGCCAGCAGTTTGAGGACAGGTTTATATAGCAATCAGCCCCAGCATTTT

d_call: .
j_call: TRBJ1-2
clone_size: .
v_call: TRBV28
cdr3_aa: CASSYDSHYGYTF
cdr3_nt: TGTGCCAGCAGTTACGACAGCCACTATGGCTACACCTTC

d_call: TRBD2
j_call: TRBJ2-7
clone_size: .
v_call: TRBV11-2
cdr3_aa: CASSWGGGLTYEQYF
cdr3_nt: TGTGCCAGCAGCTGGGGGGGAGGGTTAACCTACGAGCAGTACTTC

d_call: .
j_call: TRBJ1-2
clone_size: .
v_call: TRBV6-6
cdr3_aa: CASSYLLRGYTF
cdr3_nt: TGTGCCAGCAGTTACCTACTACGGGGCTACACCTTC

d_call: .
j_call: TRBJ2-2
clone_size: .
v_call: TRBV19
cdr3_aa: CASSYGRPYTGELFF
cdr3_nt: TGTGCCAGTAGTTACGGCAGGCCATACACCGGGGAGCTGTTTTTT

d_call: TRBD1
j_call: TRBJ2-2
clone_size: .
v_call: TRBV6-2/TRBV6-3
cdr3_aa: CASSYFRLDRGPRAGELFF
cdr3_nt: TGTGCCAGCAGTTACTTTCGTTTGGACAGGGGGCCTCGGGCCGGGGAGCTGTTTTTT

d_call: .
j_call: TRBJ1-1
clone_size: .
v_call: TRBV6-1
cdr3_aa: CASSDGGLNTEAFF
cdr3_nt: TGTGCCAGCAGTGATGGGGGGTTGAACACTGAAGCTTTCTTT

d_call: .
j_call: TRBJ2-7
clone_size: .
v_call: TRBV21-1
cdr3_aa: CASSMPRLQYF
cdr3_nt: TGTGCCAGCAGCATGCCTCGGTTGCAGTACTTC

d_call: .
j_call: TRBJ2-1
clone_size: .
v_call: TRBV6-1
cdr3_aa: CASSEYGSFLYNEQFF
cdr3_nt: TGTGCCAGCAGTGAATATGGGAGTTTTCTCTACAATGAGCAGTTCTTC

d_call: .
j_call: TRBJ2-7
clone_size: few
v_call: TRBV4-3
cdr3_aa: CASSQDWQGTFSYEQYF
cdr3_nt: TGCGCCAGCAGCCAAGATTGGCAGGGGACCTTTTCCTACGAGCAGTACTTC

d_call: .
j_call: TRBJ2-1
clone_size: few
v_call: TRBV7-9
cdr3_aa: CAIIQGTSYNEQFF
cdr3_nt: TGTGCCATCATCCAGGGGACATCCTACAATGAGCAGTTCTTC

d_call: TRBD1
j_call: TRBJ2-5
clone_size: .
v_call: TRBV6-2/TRBV6-3
cdr3_aa: CASSYGPGTGGSYQETQYF
cdr3_nt: TGTGCCAGCAGTTACGGTCCCGGGACAGGGGGCTCGTACCAAGAGACCCAGTACTTC

d_call: .
j_call: TRBJ1-4
clone_size: .
v_call: TRBV7-8
cdr3_aa: CASRQTATNEKLFF
cdr3_nt: TGTGCCAGCAGGCAAACGGCAACTAATGAAAAACTGTTTTTT